One T cell receptor (beta chain) is described in this entry. This clone appeared a few times. The antigen this receptor binds is unknown. It has no much larger one-base neighbor in the sample; base qualities were not kept. The data derive from a study of blood T cell repertoires in COVID-19 (dated by TCRdb to 2020 to 2021). Turning to the overall study: Samples covering the acute and convalescent phases of COVID-19 were provided by collaborators in the United States, Italy and Spain. HLA class I and class II types, where available, came from metadata supplied by the sample provider rather than from assay-based typing. A freely available public database, intended as a resource for researchers studying the immune response to SARS-CoV-2, is where the repertoires were released. The samples were drawn from the first 160 participants of the ongoing ImmuneRACE study and from over 950 subjects provided by 6 global collaborators. The prospective study material was composed of cDNA or gDNA derived from T cells, B-cell-depleted T cells, or PBMCs. The dataset comprised deeply sampled blood TCRbeta repertoires from subjects exposed to, actively infected with, or recovered from COVID-19. A de-identified subject ID, COVID-19 status, age in years and sex were almost always included in the sample metadata.

The full study reports these points: How much clinical and demographic metadata was included differed by source and by participant, and the metadata was provided uncurated.

Participants in the prospective study were enrolled through a virtual design, were aged roughly 18 to 90 years, and lived in 24 United States geographic areas. In the prospective study, cohorts were assigned on the basis of participant-reported clinical history obtained from a screening survey and a study questionnaire. Exposed participants were defined as having been in contact with someone with a PCR-confirmed or clinician-diagnosed COVID-19 case within 2 weeks of study entry. In the prospective study, whole blood, serum and a nasopharyngeal or oropharyngeal swab were collected from each participant by mobile phlebotomists. Prospective study participants could optionally give additional blood draws and questionnaires over a 2-month period. Prospective study blood samples were shipped either frozen or at room temperature before DNA extraction. TCRbeta CDR3 regions were amplified from genomic DNA by means of the immunoSEQ Assay, a bias-controlled multiplex PCR. Concerning the study's data processing: Nucleated cell counts per sample were estimated from amplification of reference gene primers within the assay. To quantify the absolute abundance of each unique TCRbeta CDR3 rearrangement, sequence reads were collapsed and filtered. For each sample, productive Simpson clonality was calculated by taking the square root of Simpson's diversity index across productive rearrangements. Here the immuneACCESS table is served through TCRdb, limited to in-frame sequences with V and J called. Missing clones are a known gap in these copies; in checked studies unresolved V genes cover under half, and the rest lacks a known reason. The V and J calls and the clone size are those of that table, but D and trimming were determined from the DNA. This sample lists about 430,000 clones; around nine tenths were detected once. In total, the top ten clones hold roughly 1.4% of the sample.

This receptor was taken from a woman aged 18 to 35 who had been exposed to COVID-19. Input material: PBMCs or T cells enriched from blood (not recorded which).

CDR3 loop: CASSHASGTTNTGELFF. The DNA sequence is given as TGTGCCAGCAGCCATGCATCCGGGACAACGAACACCGGGGAGCTGTTTTTT. The V and J genes are TRBV4-2 and TRBJ2-2, and the D gene may be TRBD1, 6 bases matching. From cysteine to phenylalanine, the CDR3 is 17 amino acids long. Only the CDR3 portion is preserved as DNA: 51 bases, with reading frame beginning at the first base. The germline V gene gives CDR1 as LGHNA and CDR2 as YNFKEQ. V lost 3 bases and J lost 0 bases; the stretch between them is 14 bases long.